Listed here are 2 T cell receptor beta chains from one sample, sequenced in a study of patients and donors after allogeneic stem cell transplantation (dated by TCRdb to 2018 to 2021). The library relied on RT-PCR. Instrument on record: NextSeq 550. TCRdb redid the processing of the public reads, applying fastp at Q25 and MiXCR, and retained in-frame beta chains. All rows with the same CDR3 protein become a single entry with the most common DNA and genes. This sample holds roughly 880,000 distinct CDR3 sequences; roughly 18% were observed only once. The ten biggest clones cover 6% of the sample. Specimen: blood, either unsorted or a sorted T cell fraction (not recorded which). The receptors were sampled from a human donor who was either an allogeneic HSCT recipient or a stem cell or donor lymphocyte infusion donor (not recorded which). It is not recorded whose cells these are; they may come from a transplant donor.

This clonotype was observed a few times. V usage is TRBV7-8 and J usage is TRBJ2-3; TRBD2 aligns across 9 bases. The trim removed 5 bases at V and 3 bases at J, leaving 9 bases unmatched. Germline V lookup: CDR1 SGHVS, CDR2 FQNEAQ. The CDR3 is 16 amino acids. The CDR3 DNA sequence: TGTGCCAGCAGCCCAATAGCGGGAGTATGGACAGATACGCAGTATTTT. Translating gives CASSPIAGVWTDTQYF.

The chain combines TRBV6-2 or TRBV6-3 with TRBJ2-5; the D call may be TRBD1 or TRBD2 (5 bases each). The CDR3 contains 15 residues. CDR1 is MNHEY, CDR2 SVGEGT, per germline. The V end lost 0 bases, the J end lost 2 bases, and 10 bases lay between the germline ends. In DNA form, the CDR3 reads TGTGCCAGCAGTTACTCGATGGGGGTGCAAGAGACCCAGTACTTC. This translates into CASSYSMGVQETQYF.